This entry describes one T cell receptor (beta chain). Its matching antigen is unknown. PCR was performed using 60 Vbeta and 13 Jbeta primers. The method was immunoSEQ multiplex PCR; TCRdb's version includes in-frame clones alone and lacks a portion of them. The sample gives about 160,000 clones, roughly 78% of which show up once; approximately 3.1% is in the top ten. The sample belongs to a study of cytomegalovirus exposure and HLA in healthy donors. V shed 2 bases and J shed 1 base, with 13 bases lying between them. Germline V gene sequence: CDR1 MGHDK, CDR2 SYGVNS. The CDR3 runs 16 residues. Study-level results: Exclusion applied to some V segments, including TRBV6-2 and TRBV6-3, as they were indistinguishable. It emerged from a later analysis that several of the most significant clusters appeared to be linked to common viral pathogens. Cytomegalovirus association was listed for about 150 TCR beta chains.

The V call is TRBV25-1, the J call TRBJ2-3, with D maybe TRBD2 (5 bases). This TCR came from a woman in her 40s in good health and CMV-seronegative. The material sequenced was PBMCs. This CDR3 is CASSEGGEHRTDTQYF. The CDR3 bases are TGTGCCAGCAGTGAAGGAGGCGAACATCGCACAGATACGCAGTATTTT.